These T cell receptor beta chains were read from a single sample in a study of early T cells in non-severe SARS-CoV-2 infection. MiXCR was run by TCRdb on the 5' RACE reads, yielding one entry per CDR3 protein. The sample lists 100,000 to 120,000 distinct CDR3 sequences, around 13% occurring once. The material was whole blood, obtained at baseline. The receptors come from an adult who was a healthcare worker with PCR-confirmed SARS-CoV-2 infection or an uninfected control (not recorded which). CDR3s include the opening cysteine and the closing phenylalanine or tryptophan. The order of the fields is clone size, CDR3 length, V gene, J gene, D gene, CDR3 protein, CDR3 DNA. A D gene is named only where the DNA matches it firmly. Clone size is not always given. Where it is, it says once, few, many or a class for expanded clones.

clone_size: few; cdr3_length: 13; v_call: TRBV7-6; j_call: TRBJ2-7; d_call: -; cdr3_aa: CASSLEGGREQYF; cdr3_nt: TGTGCCAGCAGCTTGGAGGGAGGAAGAGAGCAGTACTTC
clone_size: many; cdr3_length: 13; v_call: TRBV18; j_call: TRBJ1-6; d_call: -; cdr3_aa: CASSPTGNSPLHF; cdr3_nt: TGTGCCAGCTCACCTACAGGGAATTCACCCCTCCACTTT
clone_size: few; cdr3_length: 15; v_call: TRBV5-1; j_call: TRBJ2-1; d_call: TRBD1; cdr3_aa: CASGKGTEKNNEQFF; cdr3_nt: TGCGCCAGCGGCAAAGGGACAGAGAAAAACAATGAGCAGTTCTTC
clone_size: few; cdr3_length: 18; v_call: TRBV4-2; j_call: TRBJ2-2; d_call: TRBD2; cdr3_aa: CASSQRLLAVGNTGELFF; cdr3_nt: TGTGCCAGCAGCCAAAGGCTCCTAGCGGTAGGAAACACCGGGGAGCTGTTTTTT
clone_size: few; cdr3_length: 15; v_call: TRBV6-5; j_call: TRBJ1-1; d_call: -; cdr3_aa: CASSYAGQGGTEAFF; cdr3_nt: TGTGCCAGCAGTTACGCGGGGCAGGGAGGCACTGAAGCTTTCTTT
clone_size: few; cdr3_length: 14; v_call: TRBV29-1; j_call: TRBJ2-1; d_call: -; cdr3_aa: CSAGGGTMANEQFF; cdr3_nt: TGCAGCGCCGGAGGGGGGACGATGGCCAATGAGCAGTTCTTC
clone_size: many; cdr3_length: 15; v_call: TRBV3-1; j_call: TRBJ1-5; d_call: -; cdr3_aa: CASSQGQISNQPQHF; cdr3_nt: TGTGCCAGCAGCCAAGGGCAGATCTCCAATCAGCCCCAGCATTTT
clone_size: -; cdr3_length: 13; v_call: TRBV7-2; j_call: TRBJ1-2; d_call: -; cdr3_aa: CASSPQRGDGYTF; cdr3_nt: TGTGCCAGCAGCCCCCAGCGAGGAGATGGCTACACCTTC
clone_size: few; cdr3_length: 15; v_call: TRBV20-1; j_call: TRBJ1-4; d_call: -; cdr3_aa: CSAREFGLHNEKLFF; cdr3_nt: TGCAGTGCTAGAGAGTTCGGCCTCCATAATGAAAAACTGTTTTTT
clone_size: -; cdr3_length: 14; v_call: TRBV2; j_call: TRBJ2-7; d_call: TRBD2; cdr3_aa: CASRGLAANYEQYF; cdr3_nt: TGTGCCAGCAGGGGACTAGCGGCCAACTACGAGCAGTACTTC